Following are 23 T cell receptor beta chains from one sample sequenced in a study of shared clonotypes between healthy human individuals. Sequencing was performed with immunoSEQ multiplex PCR; in TCRdb, only in-frame clones are kept and a portion is missing. The sample has 2 million or so clones, around 95% seen once; the top ten hold 0.13%. Sequencing was carried out using naive CD4+ T cells sorted from blood. Subset of the sample: CD45RA+ positively selected. These receptors all come from a young man in good health.

This sequence joins TRBV5-1 and TRBJ2-5; D is uncertain. Germline CDR1 is SGHRS and CDR2 is YFSETQ. The ends were cut back, 4 bases at V and 2 bases at J, with 6 bases in the middle. This CDR3 spans 12 amino acids. The CDR3 loop reads CASSAQQETQYF. CDR3 coding DNA: TGCGCCAGCAGCGCCCAACAAGAGACCCAGTACTTC.

The chain couples TRBV10-3 to TRBJ1-6, with a weak D call TRBD1 (6 bases). V was pared by 7 bases and J by 7 bases, with 11 bases between. The CDR3 sequence is 13 residues long. The V gene's germline CDR1 is ENHRY and CDR2 SYGVKD. In DNA form, the CDR3 reads TGTGCCATCACAGGACAGTCAAATTCACCCCTCCACTTT. As protein: CAITGQSNSPLHF.

This clone was recorded only once. The V gene is TRBV6-5, the J gene TRBJ2-1, with D tentatively TRBD1 (5 bases). CDR3 length equals 11 residues. V gave up 7 bases and J gave up 9 bases, with 10 bases separating them. From germline, CDR1 is MNHEY and CDR2 SVGAGI. The CDR3 sequence is CASTQGVEQFF. The CDR3 DNA is TGTGCCAGCACCCAAGGGGTTGAGCAGTTCTTC.

V gene TRBV6-1 combines with J gene TRBJ1-1, with D uncertain. The CDR3 loop spans 12 amino acids. Germline CDR1 is MNHNS and CDR2 is SASEGT. V lost 5 bases to trimming and J lost 3 bases, with 7 bases between them. CDR3 in DNA: TGTGCCAGCAGTCCCCAACACACTGAAGCTTTCTTT. Protein sequence: CASSPQHTEAFF.

The gene calls are TRBV19 and TRBJ1-6; D remains unclear. In germline, CDR1 is LNHDA, CDR2 SQIVND (reference sequence). The CDR3 length is 15 residues. V gave up 0 bases and J gave up 2 bases, with 5 bases separating them. The DNA of the CDR3 is TGTGCCAGTAGTATAGAGGGTACCTATAATTCACCCCTCCACTTT. It specifies CASSIEGTYNSPLHF.

Worth noting for this clone: Other nucleotide sequences in the sample specify the same CDR3. This rearrangement joins TRBV7-2 to TRBJ1-6; possible D gene TRBD1, 6 bases. Trimming took 5 bases from V and 10 from J, leaving 15 bases between them. Germline CDR1 and CDR2: SGHTA and FQGNSA. This CDR3 has 14 residues. CDR3 DNA: TGTGCCAGCAGCCTGGGGACGGGGGGCTCACCCCTCCACTTT. It codes for CASSLGTGGSPLHF.

This clone has just a few counts. V gene TRBV2 combines with J gene TRBJ1-2; 9 bases are a match to TRBD1. V lost 2 bases, J lost 4 bases, and 11 bases stayed unmatched. CDR3 size: 17 residues. Germline V gene lookup returns CDR1 SNHLY and CDR2 FYNNEI. The CDR3 DNA reads as TGTGCCAGCAGTGAAAGCCTCACAGGGGGCAAGGGCTATGGCTACACCTTC. Protein sequence: CASSESLTGGKGYGYTF.

Points on this clone: At one of its ends the junction is not consistent with the germline gene, which may arise from a read error. The V and J genes are TRBV6-5 and TRBJ2-7; D is tentatively TRBD1 or TRBD2 (6 bases each). The CDR3 runs 15 residues. Germline lookup yields CDR1 MNHEY and CDR2 SVGAGI. CDR3 nucleotide sequence: TGTACCAGTCGGGACGGAGGGGGAAGCTCCTACGAGCAGTACTTC. Encoded protein: CTSRDGGGSSYEQYF.

This chain links TRBV25-1 with TRBJ2-1; no definite D call. Trimming shortened V by 2 bases and J by 15 bases, and 11 bases separated the two germline ends. The CDR3 sequence is 11 residues long. Germline CDR1 MGHDK, CDR2 SYGVNS. The CDR3 DNA follows: TGTGCCAGCAGTGAAGGGCTAGTGTGGTTCTTC. Protein: CASSEGLVWFF.

For this clone: The same CDR3 also results from other DNA sequences found in this sample. The chain joins TRBV6-6 to TRBJ2-5; 8 nucleotides line up with TRBD2. CDR1 and CDR2 (germline): MNHNY, SVGAGI (reference sequence). The CDR3 consists of 14 residues. Germline trimming cut 2 bases from V and 4 bases from J; bases unmatched to any gene: 3. This CDR3 is CASSYSGGVETQYF. CDR3 nucleotide sequence: TGTGCCAGCAGTTACAGCGGGGGAGTAGAGACCCAGTACTTC.

The rearrangement links TRBV7-2 to TRBJ2-7, with 9 bases aligning to TRBD2. CDR3 length: 16 amino acids. Germline-derived CDR1 and CDR2 are SGHTA and FQGNSA. With 3 bases clipped from V and 7 bases from J, the junction kept 13 bases outside the gene matches. The CDR3 loop reads CASSFSSGRQIREQYF. CDR3 DNA sequence: TGTGCCAGCAGCTTTTCGAGCGGGAGGCAGATTCGGGAGCAGTACTTC.

The chain combines TRBV19 with TRBJ1-3; D is undetermined. From germline, CDR1 is LNHDA and CDR2 SQIVND (reference sequence). This CDR3 region has 11 residues. V gave up 9 bases and J gave up 0 bases, with 3 bases separating them. The DNA of the CDR3 is TGTGCCAGACGCTCTGGAAACACCATATATTTT. Translated: CARRSGNTIYF.

The V gene is TRBV7-9, the J gene TRBJ2-1; possibly TRBD1 for D (5 bases). Germline CDR1 reads SEHNR; CDR2 reads FQNEAQ (reference sequence). This CDR3 has 16 residues. Deletions cut 1 base from V and 2 bases from J, with 12 bases between. Here the CDR3 DNA reads TGTGCCAGCAGCTTAGGGGTGGCAGGGCCCTACAATGAGCAGTTCTTC. This codes for CASSLGVAGPYNEQFF.

The rearrangement links TRBV4-2 to TRBJ2-2; TRBD2 aligns across 8 bases. Germline V CDR1 and CDR2: LGHNA, YNFKEQ. V lost 0 bases and J lost 8; bases outside the gene matches: 17. This CDR3 has 19 residues. CDR3 protein: CASSQDSLGGGPLGGELFF. The CDR3 coding sequence is TGTGCCAGCAGCCAAGATTCTCTTGGCGGGGGGCCTTTAGGGGGGGAGCTGTTTTTT.

The chain combines TRBV7-3 with TRBJ2-3; D is undetermined. Germline V gene sequence: CDR1 SGHTA, CDR2 FQGTGA. Trimming left V 0 bases short and J 0 bases short, with 7 bases between. This CDR3 contains 15 residues. CDR3: CASSLTPSSTDTQYF. The CDR3 region has the DNA TGTGCCAGCAGCTTAACGCCCTCTAGCACAGATACGCAGTATTTT.

The V and J genes are TRBV28 and TRBJ2-1; 7 bases line up with TRBD2. Germline loops: CDR1 MDHEN, CDR2 SYDVKM. V shed 8 bases and J 0 bases; nucleotides not matched to a gene: 4. CDR3 length: 14 amino acids. The CDR3 region is CASRTRNSYNEQFF. CDR3 sequence (DNA): TGTGCCAGCCGGACTAGAAACTCCTACAATGAGCAGTTCTTC. The entire variable domain, with the rest obtained from reference TRBV28 and TRBJ2-1, is as follows: DVKVTQSSRYLVKRTGEKVFLECVQDMDHENMFWYRQDPGLGLRLIYFSYDVKMKEKGDIPEGYSVSREKKERFSLILESASTNQTSMYLCASRTRNSYNEQFFGPGTRLTVL.

This clone has just one count. V is TRBV5-1 and J is TRBJ1-1, with D maybe TRBD1 (5 bases). The CDR3 runs 13 residues. V was shortened by 4 bases and J by 4 bases, with 11 bases between the two germline ends. Germline CDR1 SGHRS, CDR2 YFSETQ. In DNA, the CDR3 is TGCGCCAGCAGCGGCCGGGACCCCACTGAAGCTTTCTTT. Translation gives CASSGRDPTEAFF.

This sequence joins TRBV6-5 and TRBJ1-1; tentatively, D is TRBD1 (6 bases). CDR1 MNHEY and CDR2 SVGAGI come from the germline V gene. Trimming cost V 4 bases and J 0 bases, with 12 bases left between them. The CDR3 is 15 residues long. DNA for the CDR3: TGTGCCAGCAGTTCCCCACAGGGATTGAACACTGAAGCTTTCTTT. Encoded protein: CASSSPQGLNTEAFF.

The rearrangement uses TRBV10-3 and TRBJ2-1, with D possibly being TRBD1 (5 bases). The CDR3 runs to 13 residues. CDR1 is ENHRY and CDR2 is SYGVKD in the germline V gene. The ends were cut back, 5 bases at V and 8 bases at J, with 13 bases in the middle. The CDR3 reads CAISPNGRDEQFF. Written as DNA, the CDR3 is TGTGCCATCAGTCCGAATGGCAGGGATGAGCAGTTCTTC.

V usage is TRBV9 and J usage is TRBJ2-3, with D uncertain. The V gene lost 4 bases and the J gene lost 3 bases, with 21 bases spanning the gap. The germline gives CDR1 SGDLS, CDR2 YYNGEE. The CDR3 extends over 17 amino acids. The CDR3 here is CASSPMATGIRTDTQYF. DNA of the CDR3: TGTGCCAGCAGCCCAATGGCGACGGGTATACGAACAGATACGCAGTATTTT.

The rearrangement uses TRBV6-5 and TRBJ1-1, with D perhaps TRBD1 (5 bases). Germline V gives CDR1 MNHEY, CDR2 SVGAGI. Trimming took off 6 bases at V and 6 bases at J, with 14 bases between the two ends. This CDR3 has 13 amino acids. For the CDR3, the DNA is TGTGCCAGCAGCCAGGGAGGACGCCCTGAAGCTTTCTTT. Protein product: CASSQGGRPEAFF.

As regards this clone: Within the sample, other DNA sequences also encode this same CDR3. The V call is TRBV6-1, the J call TRBJ1-1; 9 bases map to TRBD1. This CDR3 spans 14 amino acids. Germline CDR1 and CDR2: MNHNS and SASEGT. Losses at the gene ends were 6 bases for V and 3 bases for J; bases not matched to a gene: 5. In DNA, the CDR3 is TGTGCCAGCAGAACAGGGGGCGCCGACACTGAAGCTTTCTTT. Protein: CASRTGGADTEAFF.

The chain employs TRBV6-5 and TRBJ2-7, with 7 bases aligning to TRBD2. The V gene end was trimmed by 2 bases and the J gene end by 4 bases; junction bases not matched to a gene: 8. This CDR3 has 15 amino acids. The germline V gene has CDR1 MNHEY and CDR2 SVGAGI. The CDR3 sequence: CASSYGEGTVYEQYF. CDR3 sequence (DNA): TGTGCCAGCAGTTACGGGGAGGGGACGGTATACGAGCAGTACTTC.